This entry is about one T cell receptor (beta chain). Its antigen remains unknown. Here immunoSEQ multiplex PCR was the method, and the copy in TCRdb shows in-frame clones only, minus some. The table shows around 180,000 clones, with approximately 84% occurring only once. The junction had 11 bases not matched to a gene; V was cut back by 7 bases and J by 4 bases. This CDR3 contains 15 residues. CDR1 and CDR2 from the germline V gene are SQVTM and ANQGSEA. The sample belongs to a study of cytomegalovirus exposure and HLA in healthy donors. Overall study findings and caveats: A few chains tied to CMV proved CMV antigen-specific in vitro. Rarity characterized most TCR sequences, yet some public TCRs appeared in many donors.

The sequenced material came from PBMCs. The chain is built from TRBV29-1 and TRBJ2-3; TRBD2 aligns across 10 bases. This sequence was found in a man younger than 35 in good health and CMV-seropositive. CDR3 nucleotide sequence: TGCAGCGGGCGGGCTAGCGGGAGTTGGGCAGATACGCAGTATTTT. The encoded protein is CSGRASGSWADTQYF.